This T cell receptor (beta chain) was observed in a study of blood T cell repertoires in COVID-19. Whole-study context: The cDNA or gDNA used as material had been derived from T cells, B-cell-depleted T cells, or PBMCs.

CDR1 is SGDLS, CDR2 YYNGEE, per germline. The CDR3 length is 15 residues. The germline V and J ends were trimmed by 0 bases and 0 bases, with 7 bases remaining between them. Some clones are missing from TCRdb's copy, which holds only in-frame ones; the method was immunoSEQ multiplex PCR. This table holds about 280,000 clones, 82% found once. The origin of this receptor is a man aged 40-50 years who had been exposed to COVID-19. Sequencing was performed on PBMCs or T cells enriched from blood (not recorded which). V and J are TRBV9 and TRBJ1-3; possibly TRBD1 for D (5 bases). DNA of the CDR3: TGTGCCAGCAGCGTAGGACAGAGCTCTGGAAACACCATATATTTT. Translation gives CASSVGQSSGNTIYF.